This paragraph covers one TCR beta chain sequence. Here immunoSEQ multiplex PCR was the method, and the copy in TCRdb shows in-frame clones only, minus some. The data contain under 50,000 clones, roughly nine tenths of them singletons. The V end lost 1 base, the J end lost 5 bases, and 14 bases lay between the germline ends. The CDR3 totals 16 residues. Germline V gene data show CDR1 as SGHNT and CDR2 as YENEEA. The entry originates in a study of T cell changes during pregnancy in multiple sclerosis. The sequence came from a female donor with multiple sclerosis, enrolled in a pregnancy study. This specimen consisted of CD4+ T cells from peripheral blood mononuclear cells, obtained after pregnancy. The V call is TRBV11-3, the J call TRBJ2-2; D ambiguous. The CDR3 sequence is CASSLGSPERTGELFF. The CDR3 region has the DNA TGTGCCAGCAGCTTAGGCAGCCCCGAGAGGACCGGGGAGCTGTTTTTT.